This T cell receptor (beta chain) is drawn from a study of cytomegalovirus exposure and HLA in healthy donors. Study-wide results and limits: Later, an analysis found that TCR clusters from the first cohort tended to co-occur in the 90 to 150 validation repertoires. Per published reports, the classifier diagnosed cytomegalovirus status with high specificity and sensitivity.

Notes on this clone: Its cognate antigen is unknown.

From the roughly 110-subject validation cohort, which was separate from the approximately 670-subject first cohort, the donors were drawn. The assay was immunoSEQ multiplex PCR, and TCRdb's table has in-frame clones only and misses some. The table records 300,000 to 350,000 clones, around 90% of them present only once. Germline CDR1 SNHLY, CDR2 FYNNEI. The V and J ends lost 6 bases and 4 bases, in that order; junction bases with no gene match: 7. The CDR3 totals 15 residues. The chain uses TRBV2 and TRBJ2-2; 8 nucleotides match TRBD1. The sequencing input was PBMCs. This receptor was identified in a man in his thirties or forties in good health and CMV-seronegative. CDR3 nucleotide sequence: TGTGCCAGCAGCCATAGACAGGGGCGCACCGGGGAGCTGTTTTTT. Translated, it gives CASSHRQGRTGELFF.